The 30 T cell receptor beta chains below come from one sample, sequenced in a study of radiotherapy plus CTLA-4 blockade in lung cancer. Sequencing used immunoSEQ multiplex PCR; TCRdb keeps in-frame clones, though not all of them. Among about 110,000 clones, roughly 84% were seen once, and the ten largest hold about 2.2%. Material: peripheral blood, obtained from a patient treated with radiotherapy plus ipilimumab. These receptors were taken from a human donor with non-small cell lung cancer that progressed on radiotherapy plus ipilimumab. Some clones in this sample may be carry-over from other donors' samples.

The chain recombines TRBV9 with TRBJ1-2; TRBD1 might be the D (6 bases). The CDR3 spans 12 residues. Looked up from germline, CDR1 is SGDLS and CDR2 is YYNGEE. Trimming left V 7 bases short and J 4 bases short, with 11 bases between. In DNA form, the CDR3 reads TGTGCCAGCCGCAGGGGTGGCTATGGCTACACCTTC. This translates into CASRRGGYGYTF.

This clone was counted a single time. Written as DNA, the CDR3 is TGTGCCAGCAGCACCAGGAAAGGGGCTGGGGATACGCAGTATTTT. This sequence encodes CASSTRKGAGDTQYF. V gene TRBV11-2 combines with J gene TRBJ2-3; possibly TRBD1 for D (5 bases). The ends were cut back, 5 bases at V and 6 bases at J, with 18 bases in the middle. Germline V gene lookup returns CDR1 SGHAT and CDR2 FQNNGV. This CDR3 is 15 amino acids long. The variable domain in full, with the rest retrieved from reference TRBV11-2 and TRBJ2-3, is EAGVAQSPRYKIIEKRQSVAFWCNPISGHATLYWYQQILGQGPKLLIQFQNNGVVDDSQLPKDRFSAERLKGVDSTLKIQPAKLEDSAVYLCASSTRKGAGDTQYFGPGTRLTVL.

The gene calls are TRBV5-6 and TRBJ2-7; D possibly matches TRBD1 or TRBD2 (5 bases each). Per germline, CDR1 SGHDT and CDR2 YYEEEE. Trimming took off 1 base at V and 2 bases at J, with 16 bases between the two ends. The CDR3 extends over 16 amino acids. The CDR3 region is CASSLLGASGAYEQYF. CDR3 nucleotide sequence: TGTGCCAGCAGCTTGTTAGGGGCGAGCGGCGCCTACGAGCAGTACTTC.

This clone has only a few counts. The chain links TRBV11-1 to TRBJ1-1; D unresolved. The CDR3 has 11 residues. Looked up from germline, CDR1 is SGHAT and CDR2 is FQDESV (reference sequence). Between the trimmed V and J ends, which lost 3 bases and 3 bases, there was a span of 2 bases. The DNA of the CDR3 is TGTGCCAGCAGCTTTGACACTGAAGCTTTCTTT. Translating gives CASSFDTEAFF.

This clone was recorded once. This sequence joins TRBV28 and TRBJ1-2; D perhaps matches TRBD1 (5 bases). The CDR3 extends over 16 amino acids. V shed 5 bases and J shed 1 base, with 17 bases lying between them. The V gene's germline CDR1 is MDHEN and CDR2 SYDVKM. Written as DNA, the CDR3 is TGTGCCAGCAGTCCGAGTCAGACAGTTTATAACTATGGCTACACCTTC. This translates into CASSPSQTVYNYGYTF.

The V call is TRBV19, the J call TRBJ2-2; D remains unclear. Trimming pared 3 bases from V and 3 bases from J, leaving 5 bases between. The CDR3 consists of 13 residues. Germline values: CDR1 LNHDA, CDR2 SQIVND (reference sequence). This CDR3 is CASSMGHTGELFF. CDR3 bases: TGTGCCAGTAGTATGGGCCACACCGGGGAGCTGTTTTTT.

The chain combines TRBV6-1 with TRBJ2-5, with 8 nucleotides matching TRBD2. From germline, CDR1 is MNHNS and CDR2 SASEGT. CDR3 length equals 16 residues. Losses at the gene ends were 2 bases for V and 5 bases for J; bases not matched to a gene: 10. CDR3 sequence: CASSENPQRGYETQYF. The CDR3, as DNA: TGTGCCAGCAGTGAAAATCCGCAGCGGGGGTACGAGACCCAGTACTTC.

The chain joins TRBV7-2 to TRBJ1-3, with 8 bases identical to TRBD1. This CDR3 contains 18 residues. V lost 3 bases to trimming and J lost 0 bases; unmatched junction nucleotides: 10. CDR1 SGHTA and CDR2 FQGNSA come from the germline V gene. This CDR3 is CASSFVSIGTGSGNTIYF. The CDR3, as DNA: TGTGCCAGCAGCTTCGTTTCCATCGGGACAGGCTCTGGAAACACCATATATTTT.

The chain uses TRBV9 and TRBJ1-2; no reliable D call. Trimming left V 0 bases short and J 0 bases short, with 9 bases between. This CDR3 has 15 residues. Per the germline V gene, CDR1 is SGDLS and CDR2 is YYNGEE. Written as DNA, the CDR3 is TGTGCCAGCAGCGTAGACCAGGCCCCTAACTATGGCTACACCTTC. Translated, it gives CASSVDQAPNYGYTF.

The V gene is TRBV11-3, the J gene TRBJ2-2, with 9 bases that match TRBD1. J was trimmed by 5 bases and V by 3 bases; bases with no gene match: 4. This CDR3 is 15 amino acids long. Looked up from germline, CDR1 is SGHNT and CDR2 is YENEEA. In DNA form, the CDR3 reads TGTGCCAGCAGCTTGGGACAGGGATCAACCGGGGAGCTGTTTTTT. Encoded protein: CASSLGQGSTGELFF.

As DNA, the CDR3 is TGTGCCAGCAGCTTAGTGGCGCAGGGGTACTCTGGAAACACCATATATTTT. Translated, it gives CASSLVAQGYSGNTIYF. The chain couples TRBV7-2 to TRBJ1-3; a weak D match, TRBD1 (6 bases). CDR1 and CDR2 (germline): SGHTA, FQGNSA. V was clipped by 1 base and J by 0 bases, with 13 bases between them. The CDR3 extends over 17 amino acids.

The rearrangement links TRBV25-1 to TRBJ2-7; D is possibly TRBD1 (6 bases). The CDR3 sequence is 12 residues long. V was cut by 7 bases and J by 3 bases, with 10 bases left in between. Germline CDR1 reads MGHDK; CDR2 reads SYGVNS. The CDR3 reads CASKDRYYEQYF. In DNA, the CDR3 is TGTGCCAGCAAGGACAGATACTACGAGCAGTACTTC.

The J gene is TRBJ2-4, the V gene TRBV5-1; a weak D match, TRBD2 (6 bases). Between the trimmed V and J ends, which lost 2 bases and 2 bases, there was a span of 14 bases. CDR1 SGHRS and CDR2 YFSETQ come from the germline V gene. The CDR3 loop spans 16 amino acids. The CDR3 nucleotides are TGCGCCAGCAGCTTACGTCTAGCGTTCCCCAAAAACATTCAGTACTTC. Encoded protein: CASSLRLAFPKNIQYF.

V gene TRBV6-1 combines with J gene TRBJ1-1, with no clear D. This CDR3 is built from 14 residues. The V gene's germline CDR1 is MNHNS and CDR2 SASEGT. V lost 7 bases and J lost 2, with 14 bases in between. CDR3 in DNA: TGTGCCAGCACCCTTAGCGAGGAAAACACTGAAGCTTTCTTT. Translating it yields CASTLSEENTEAFF.

The V call is TRBV7-8, the J call TRBJ2-1; D might be TRBD2 (5 bases). This CDR3 has 15 amino acids. Looked up from germline, CDR1 is SGHVS and CDR2 is FQNEAQ. Trimming took 5 bases from V and 8 from J, leaving 19 bases between them. CDR3 sequence: CASSILGNGNDEQFF. CDR3 DNA sequence: TGTGCCAGCAGCATTCTGGGGAACGGGAATGATGAGCAGTTCTTC.

This rearrangement joins TRBV29-1 to TRBJ2-7, with D unresolved. The CDR3 covers 11 residues. V lost 4 bases to trimming and J lost 4 bases, with 8 bases between them. The germline CDR1 and CDR2 sequences are SQVTM and ANQGSEA. The CDR3 is CSVVGDYEQYF. CDR3 bases: TGCAGCGTTGTTGGGGATTACGAGCAGTACTTC.

The chain has TRBV18 and TRBJ1-3; a weak D match, TRBD1 (6 bases). CDR3 length: 16 amino acids. From germline, CDR1 is KGHSH and CDR2 LQKENI. V lost 5 bases and J lost 0, with 14 bases in between. The CDR3 nucleotides read TGTGCCAGCTCAGGCCTCCGGGACAACTCTGGAAACACCATATATTTT. Its translation: CASSGLRDNSGNTIYF.

The genes are TRBV4-1 and TRBJ2-7; TRBD2 matches at 11 bases. With 0 bases clipped from V and 3 bases from J, the junction kept 7 bases outside the gene matches. Germline loops: CDR1 MGHRA, CDR2 YSYEKL. CDR3 size: 17 residues. In DNA form, the CDR3 reads TGCGCCAGCAGCCAAGAGGTGGCTAGCGGGGGGATCTACGAGCAGTACTTC. Amino acid sequence: CASSQEVASGGIYEQYF.

V is TRBV15 and J is TRBJ1-2; D is perhaps TRBD1 (5 bases). Germline V gives CDR1 LNHNV, CDR2 YYDKDF (reference sequence). The length of the CDR3 is 14 residues. V was cut by 0 bases and J by 5 bases, with 10 bases left in between. Here the CDR3 reads CATSRDGAQYGYTF. For the CDR3, the DNA is TGTGCCACCAGCAGAGATGGGGCCCAATATGGCTACACCTTC.

This clone showed up just once. The chain uses TRBV5-1 and TRBJ1-3, with 7 bases lining up with TRBD1. The CDR3 spans 18 residues. The V gene end was trimmed by 0 bases and the J gene end by 2 bases; junction bases not matched to a gene: 11. Looked up from germline, CDR1 is SGHRS and CDR2 is YFSETQ. The chain's CDR3 is CASSLASATGVPGNTIYF. For the CDR3, the DNA is TGCGCCAGCAGCTTGGCTTCGGCTACAGGGGTCCCTGGAAACACCATATATTTT.

This chain connects TRBV9 to TRBJ2-7; perhaps TRBD1 as D (6 bases). The V end was cut by 4 bases, the J end by 4 bases, with 18 bases between. The CDR3 runs 15 residues. Germline V CDR1 and CDR2: SGDLS, YYNGEE. Here the CDR3 reads CASSSSHGTQYEQYF. CDR3 DNA sequence: TGTGCCAGCAGCTCATCTCACGGGACACAGTACGAGCAGTACTTC.

The chain is built from TRBV15 and TRBJ1-2, with D possibly matching TRBD1 (5 bases). This CDR3 has 15 residues. Germline V gene sequence: CDR1 LNHNV, CDR2 YYDKDF (reference sequence). V shed 0 bases and J shed 5 bases, with 13 bases lying between them. This chain's CDR3 is CATSRDYRDVYGYTF. CDR3 sequence (DNA): TGTGCCACCAGCAGAGATTATAGGGACGTTTATGGCTACACCTTC.

This chain connects TRBV7-3 to TRBJ1-6, with TRBD1 identical over 7 bases. This CDR3 is built from 13 residues. J gave up 10 bases and V 7 bases, and 7 bases lay outside the gene matches. Per germline, CDR1 SGHTA and CDR2 FQGTGA. CDR3 region: CASTRDRSSPLHF. For the CDR3, the DNA is TGTGCCAGCACCCGGGACAGATCATCACCCCTCCACTTT.

The V call is TRBV9, the J call TRBJ1-3, with D tentatively TRBD1 (5 bases). Looked up from germline, CDR1 is SGDLS and CDR2 is YYNGEE. CDR3 length equals 17 residues. V lost 4 bases to trimming and J lost 4 bases, with 21 bases between them. The CDR3 is CASSSRDPRVAGNTIYF. For the CDR3, the DNA is TGTGCCAGCAGCTCCCGGGACCCCAGGGTCGCCGGAAACACCATATATTTT.

The CDR3 coding sequence is TGTGCCAGCAGCTTAGGACCCGGGGGGACAGATACGCAGTATTTT. Translation: CASSLGPGGTDTQYF. The chain couples TRBV7-6 to TRBJ2-3; TRBD2 aligns across 7 bases. The V gene end was trimmed by 1 base and the J gene end by 3 bases; junction bases not matched to a gene: 4. The CDR3 consists of 15 residues. The germline V gene has CDR1 SGHVS and CDR2 FNYEAQ. Variable domain in full (rest from reference TRBV7-6 and TRBJ2-3): GAGVSQSPRYKVTKRGQDVALRCDPISGHVSLYWYRQALGQGPEFLTYFNYEAQQDKSGLPNDRFSAERPEGSISTLTIQRTEQRDSAMYRCASSLGPGGTDTQYFGPGTRLTVL.

This chain links TRBV4-2 with TRBJ2-3; 10 nucleotides agree with TRBD2. The germline V gene encodes CDR1 LGHNA and CDR2 YNFKEQ. The CDR3 is made up of 15 amino acids. V was clipped by 4 bases and J by 4 bases; unmatched bases: 5. The CDR3 sequence is CASSPERGGSDTQYF. The CDR3 DNA follows: TGTGCCAGCAGCCCCGAGCGGGGGGGGTCAGATACGCAGTATTTT.

V is TRBV5-4 and J is TRBJ2-7; D ambiguous. The germline CDR1 and CDR2 sequences are SGHNT and YYREEE (reference sequence). V lost 1 base to trimming and J lost 3 bases, with 14 bases between them. The CDR3 is 15 residues long. The CDR3, as DNA: TGTGCCAGCAGCTTGTTCCTAGGTCAGAACTACGAGCAGTACTTC. Protein product: CASSLFLGQNYEQYF.

In its sample, this clone ranks as medium-sized. The chain employs TRBV6-6 and TRBJ1-3; maybe TRBD1 (6 bases). Trimming removed 8 bases from V and 2 bases from J, with 7 bases in between. The germline V gene has CDR1 MNHNY and CDR2 SVGAGI (reference sequence). The CDR3 runs 12 residues. CDR3 in amino acids: CASRDTGNTIYF. The CDR3 coding sequence is TGTGCCAGCCGGGACACTGGAAACACCATATATTTT.

The chain couples TRBV13 to TRBJ2-1; D remains unclear. This CDR3 is built from 16 residues. Trimming took 5 bases from V and 4 from J, leaving 18 bases between them. The germline V gene encodes CDR1 PRHDT and CDR2 FYEKMQ (reference sequence). CDR3 nucleotides: TGTGCCAGCAGCACCTACAGACTTCAAGTATACAATGAGCAGTTCTTC. Its protein product is CASSTYRLQVYNEQFF.

The V and J genes are TRBV27 and TRBJ2-2; no firm D call. Germline V gives CDR1 MNHEY, CDR2 SMNVEV (reference sequence). Trimming left V 2 bases short and J 7 bases short, with 5 bases between. CDR3 length equals 12 residues. CDR3 DNA: TGTGCCAGCAGTTTAGGATTCGGGGAGCTGTTTTTT. Protein: CASSLGFGELFF.